This entry is about one T cell receptor beta chain. Its antigen is not yet known. One base away there is no much larger clone; base qualities are not given. The sample belongs to a study of shared clonotypes between healthy human individuals (TCRdb year 2020). A note on the overall study: The cohort comprised a couple of women and three men aged 18 to 49 years. To increase sequencing depth and limit assay-specific biases, TCR repertoire library preparation and sequencing were carried out by different laboratories using diverse techniques. For each donor, three plates each were used for CD4 naive and CD4 memory, two plates were used for CD8 naive, and one plate was used for CD8 memory. Per donor, leukapheresis produced somewhere between about 0.94 and 9.5 billion PBMCs. To estimate repertoire size and how much clonotype sharing occurs between individuals, the study deeply sequenced the blood TCR repertoires of five or six healthy adults.

CDR1 and CDR2, looked up from the germline V gene, are SGHTA and FQGNSA. Reading from cysteine to phenylalanine, the CDR3 counts 17 amino acids. Only the CDR3 DNA stays, 51 bases, in frame from base 1. For this chain, trimming is 5 bases at the V end and 6 bases at the J end, and the number of junction bases without a gene match is 16. Using the deep immunoSEQ assay, TCR CDR3 regions were amplified from genomic DNA by multiplex PCR. Genomic DNA extracted from each cell subset was distributed evenly over all wells of several immunoSEQ 96-well plates, and each plate served as one replicate. For sorted subsets, each replicate PCR was loaded with approximately 200 ng genomic DNA, equivalent to approximately 27,000 T cell genomes. Purified libraries were quantified with a Qubit 3.0 fluorometer, sized on a Bioanalyzer 2100, and re-quantified with the KAPA Library Quantification kit. Every immunoSEQ 96-well plate was sequenced on a separate single-read 150-cycle Illumina NextSeq 550 flow cell. The study's processing was this. The immunoSEQ output contained only junctional sequences without quality scores, so filtering could not match that applied to full-length reads. To assign V/J genes and CDR3, sequences were annotated using PyIR, a Python wrapper for IgBLAST v1.9, with IMGT germline references. Reads were filtered out if the reads had weak V/J assignments (E-value above 1e-6), no CDR3, stop codons, out-of-frame junctions, or ambiguous translated residues. V3J clonotypes were defined by identical inferred V gene, J gene, and CDR3 amino acid sequence. Percentage overlap between repertoires was computed as shared unique clonotypes divided by the size of the smaller repertoire. Richness of each repertoire was evaluated using RTK rarefaction, the Chao1 estimator, and Recon v2.1 estimates of unobserved clonotypes. OLGA was used to compute generation probabilities for all TCRbeta clonotypes that the gDNA method yielded from a handful of donors. TCRdb re-hosts the immuneACCESS table, in-frame sequences only. Its copies lack some clones; in the studies checked, an unresolved V gene accounts for under half of them, and the cause for the rest is not known. D and trimming come from the DNA, and the V and J calls and clone size come from that table. The sample table shows 2 million to 2.5 million clones, and around 93% are seen once. The ten largest clones add up to about 0.36% of the sample.

Broader findings and caveats from the paper: Only blood was sampled, and tissue TCR repertoires likely differ from those in blood. Approximately 5% of naive CD4, around 4% of naive CD8, about 2.5% of memory CD4, and approximately 0.4% of memory CD8 clonotypes were shared across several donors. Pairwise subsampling indicated that sequencing depth was expected to affect the degree of clonotype sharing among donors. Incomplete sequencing was indicated by rarefaction of sorted-subset datasets, despite the large sequencing depth. The genetic and exposure-history diversity represented was limited by the small number of donors. Clonotypes shared by all four sorted-subset donors showed higher generation probabilities than non-shared clonotypes. Estimated clonotype richness was generally larger for naive than for memory subsets.

The donors were healthy, HIV-negative adults who had no recently reported acute infections or vaccinations. Every donor was a Caucasian adult residing in Nashville, Tennessee, USA. Magnetic negative selection was used to enrich CD4+ T cells, after which naive cells were positively selected on CD45RA and the negative fraction became the memory subset. Blood was obtained by leukapheresis, after which PBMCs were separated by Ficoll-Histopaque density gradient centrifugation and cryopreserved in liquid nitrogen vapor phase. Analytical flow cytometry was used to check the purity and quantity of every magnetically sorted T cell population. Genomic DNA was isolated from each sorted fraction and quantified by UV absorbance on a Nanodrop 2000c.

The TCR was taken from a man younger than 35 in good health. Some clones in this sample may be carry-over from other donors' samples. The sequence links TRBV7-2 to TRBJ2-7; 10 middle bases align to TRBD1. The sample consisted of naive CD4+ T cells from PBMCs. Reading the label with the study, this specimen's cell subset or site is: CD45RA+ positively selected. The DNA sequence is TGTGCCAGCAGCCAACTTCCGGGACAGGGGATTCCTCTCGAGCAGTACTTC. The resulting protein is CASSQLPGQGIPLEQYF. With all but the CDR3 taken from the reference TRBV7-2 and TRBJ2-7 genes, the full variable domain is: GAGVSQSPSNKVTEKGKDVELRCDPISGHTALYWYRQSLGQGLEFLIYFQGNSAPDKSGLPSDRFSAERTGGSVSTLTIQRTQQEDSAVYLCASSQLPGQGIPLEQYFGPGTRLTVT.